The 29 T cell receptor beta chains presented below share a single source sample, sequenced in a study of blood T cell repertoires in COVID-19 (dated by TCRdb to 2019 to 2021). Library preparation employed the immunoSEQ multiplex PCR assay. TCRdb re-hosts the immuneACCESS table, in-frame sequences only. Its copies lack some clones; in the studies checked, an unresolved V gene accounts for under half of them, and the cause for the rest is not known. Recorded for this sample are approximately 300,000 clones; about 93% of them occurred a single time. The ten largest clones represent 6% to 7% of the sample. The sample was peripheral blood. The receptors come from a young woman with COVID-19, enrolled during active disease.

This chain joins TRBV30 and TRBJ2-1; TRBD2 aligns across 12 bases. J was trimmed by 12 bases and V by 4 bases; bases with no gene match: 13. CDR3 length equals 15 residues. The germline gives CDR1 GTSNPN, CDR2 SVGIG (reference sequence). CDR3 nucleotide sequence: TGTGCCTGGATCCCGACTAGCGGGAGAGGTTCGGGGCAGTTCTTC. This codes for CAWIPTSGRGSGQFF.

This clone was counted once. The chain employs TRBV5-6 and TRBJ2-4, with 9 bases that match TRBD2. The ends lost 1 base at V and 9 bases at J; junction bases unmatched: 5. The V gene's germline CDR1 is SGHDT and CDR2 YYEEEE. This CDR3 is built from 14 residues. The CDR3 DNA reads TGTGCCAGCAGCTTGTCTAGCGGGATAGTCATTCAGTACTTC. Translated, it gives CASSLSSGIVIQYF.

The chain is built from TRBV28 and TRBJ1-5; D call uncertain. The CDR3 is 15 residues long. Germline CDR1 and CDR2: MDHEN and SYDVKM. Trimming removed 2 bases from V and 10 bases from J, with 18 bases in between. The CDR3 sequence is CASSLGQVGFQPQHF. In DNA, the CDR3 is TGTGCCAGCAGTTTAGGGCAGGTTGGTTTTCAACCCCAGCATTTT.

For the CDR3, the DNA is TGCAGCGTTGAACCTGCGTACAATGAGCAGTTCTTC. It is translated as CSVEPAYNEQFF. The V and J genes are TRBV29-1 and TRBJ2-1, with unresolved D. The CDR3 sequence is 12 residues long. Trimming removed 2 bases at V and 4 bases at J, with 6 bases between. CDR1 and CDR2 (germline): SQVTM, ANQGSEA.

The chain has TRBV2 and TRBJ2-7, with 10 bases matching TRBD2. Germline-derived CDR1 and CDR2 are SNHLY and FYNNEI. After removal of 8 bases from V and 5 bases from J, the junction contained 6 bases not matched to a gene. There are 13 residues in the CDR3. Here the CDR3 DNA reads TGTGCCAGCCAAATCGGGACTAGCGACGAGCAGTACTTC. Its translation: CASQIGTSDEQYF.

This clone was counted only a few times. The genes are TRBV6-1 and TRBJ1-6; 8 bases line up with TRBD1. The CDR3 spans 16 residues. Trimming cost V 0 bases and J 8 bases; bases outside gene matches: 6. Germline lookup yields CDR1 MNHNS and CDR2 SASEGT. The CDR3 nucleotides read TGTGCCAGCAGTGAAGCCCCACCAGGGGGCTATTCACCCCTCCACTTT. Encoded protein: CASSEAPPGGYSPLHF.

The rearrangement uses TRBV2 and TRBJ2-1; 8 bases are shared with TRBD1. This CDR3 region has 13 residues. V shed 5 bases and J 5 bases; nucleotides not matched to a gene: 2. Germline loops: CDR1 SNHLY, CDR2 FYNNEI. The CDR3 reads CASSKDRDNEQFF. CDR3 bases: TGTGCCAGCAGTAAGGACAGGGACAATGAGCAGTTCTTC.

V is TRBV5-6 and J is TRBJ2-1, with 11 bases lining up with TRBD2. The V gene end was trimmed by 0 bases and the J gene end by 2 bases; junction bases not matched to a gene: 1. Germline V CDR1 and CDR2: SGHDT, YYEEEE. The CDR3 contains 16 residues. CDR3 amino acids: CASSLGLAGTYNEQFF. For the CDR3, the DNA is TGTGCCAGCAGCTTGGGACTAGCGGGAACCTACAATGAGCAGTTCTTC.

This rearrangement joins TRBV27 to TRBJ1-4; 9 bases map to TRBD1. Germline V lookup: CDR1 MNHEY, CDR2 SMNVEV (reference sequence). The CDR3 extends over 14 amino acids. The junction had 7 bases not matched to a gene; V was cut back by 6 bases and J by 8 bases. CDR3 bases: TGTGCCAGCAGAACAGGGGGCTCGAAAGAAAAACTGTTTTTT. It translates to CASRTGGSKEKLFF.

This chain joins TRBV30 and TRBJ1-5, with 8 bases matching TRBD1. This CDR3 comprises 13 residues. Germline-derived CDR1 and CDR2 are GTSNPN and SVGIG (reference sequence). V trimming: 3 bases; J trimming: 6 bases; junction bases outside the gene matches: 4. The CDR3 coding sequence is TGTGCCTGGAGCCAGGGGGCCGGTCAGCCCCAGCATTTT. Its translation: CAWSQGAGQPQHF. The full variable domain, its missing parts supplied by reference TRBV30 and TRBJ1-5, is SQTIHQWPATLVQPVGSPLSLECTVEGTSNPNLYWYRQAAGRGLQLLFYSVGIGQISSEVPQNLSASRPQDRQFILSSKKLLLSDSGFYLCAWSQGAGQPQHFGDGTRLSIL.

The chain recombines TRBV4-1 with TRBJ2-6, with TRBD1 matching over 7 bases. Unmatched junction bases numbered 1, after V lost 2 bases and J lost 0 bases. From germline, CDR1 is MGHRA and CDR2 YSYEKL. This CDR3 spans 16 amino acids. CDR3: CASSQSGGSGANVLTF. The DNA for the CDR3 is TGCGCCAGCAGCCAATCAGGGGGCTCTGGGGCCAACGTCCTGACTTTC.

The chain links TRBV10-1 to TRBJ2-3; 7 nucleotides line up with TRBD1. Trimming cost V 3 bases and J 6 bases; bases outside gene matches: 6. The CDR3 is made up of 14 amino acids. Germline V gives CDR1 WNHNN, CDR2 SYGVQD (reference sequence). Here the CDR3 DNA reads TGCGCCAGCAGTGATGGAAGGGGGCCGGATACGCAGTATTTT. It specifies CASSDGRGPDTQYF.

This chain links TRBV6-5 with TRBJ1-1; D unclear. The CDR3 length is 12 residues. Trimming took off 8 bases at V and 1 base at J, with 8 bases between the two ends. Germline V gene lookup returns CDR1 MNHEY and CDR2 SVGAGI. Written as DNA, the CDR3 is TGTGCCAGCCAACGGGAGAACACTGAAGCTTTCTTT. This sequence encodes CASQRENTEAFF.

The chain has TRBV27 and TRBJ1-2; D ambiguous. CDR3 length equals 18 residues. Trimming left V 2 bases short and J 2 bases short, with 21 bases between. The germline V gene has CDR1 MNHEY and CDR2 SMNVEV (reference sequence). The CDR3 reads CASSLEFPGRPSNYGYTF. The CDR3 nucleotides are TGTGCCAGCAGTTTAGAGTTCCCGGGTAGACCCTCAAACTATGGCTACACCTTC.

This clone showed up just once. This rearrangement joins TRBV28 to TRBJ2-1; 7 positions agree with TRBD1. The CDR3 consists of 15 residues. Germline CDR1 reads MDHEN; CDR2 reads SYDVKM. J gave up 3 bases and V 7 bases, and 9 bases lay outside the gene matches. This chain's CDR3 is CASIPGTDVYNEQFF. CDR3 coding DNA: TGTGCCAGCATCCCAGGGACAGACGTCTACAATGAGCAGTTCTTC.

This clone was observed a few times. This sequence joins TRBV2 and TRBJ1-2; 9 nucleotides agree with TRBD1. Germline-derived CDR1 and CDR2 are SNHLY and FYNNEI. The CDR3 spans 14 residues. V lost 6 bases to trimming and J lost 8 bases; unmatched junction nucleotides: 10. In DNA, the CDR3 is TGTGCCAGCAGCACAGGACAGGGGATCTCAGGCTACACCTTC. Its translation is CASSTGQGISGYTF.

This chain joins TRBV11-2 and TRBJ1-1; D gene unclear. The CDR3 loop spans 15 amino acids. Germline-derived CDR1 and CDR2 are SGHAT and FQNNGV. Trimming removed 3 bases from V and 1 base from J, with 12 bases in between. CDR3 in amino acids: CASSFTPSANTEAFF. Here the CDR3 DNA reads TGTGCCAGCAGCTTTACACCCAGTGCGAACACTGAAGCTTTCTTT. The variable domain in full, with the rest retrieved from reference TRBV11-2 and TRBJ1-1, is EAGVAQSPRYKIIEKRQSVAFWCNPISGHATLYWYQQILGQGPKLLIQFQNNGVVDDSQLPKDRFSAERLKGVDSTLKIQPAKLEDSAVYLCASSFTPSANTEAFFGQGTRLTVV.

In its sample, this clone was seen once. The chain combines TRBV18 with TRBJ1-1; maybe TRBD1 (6 bases). Trimming removed 4 bases at V and 3 bases at J, with 9 bases between. The CDR3 consists of 13 residues. The germline V gene encodes CDR1 KGHSH and CDR2 LQKENI. CDR3 region: CASSLAGDTEAFF. The CDR3 DNA follows: TGTGCCAGCTCACTAGCAGGGGACACTGAAGCTTTCTTT. Full variable domain (remainder filled in from reference TRBV18 and TRBJ1-1): NAGVMQNPRHLVRRRGQEARLRCSPMKGHSHVYWYRQLPEEGLKFMVYLQKENIIDESGMPKERFSAEFPKEGPSILRIQQVVRGDSAAYFCASSLAGDTEAFFGQGTRLTVV.

V gene TRBV19 combines with J gene TRBJ1-3; 7 bases line up with TRBD1. The CDR3 sequence is 15 residues long. The V segment lost 9 bases and the J segment 0 bases; nucleotides outside the gene matches: 8. Per the germline V gene, CDR1 is LNHDA and CDR2 is SQIVND (reference sequence). The CDR3 DNA is TGTGCCAGCACCCGGGACAGCGTCTCTGGAAACACCATATATTTT. Translating it yields CASTRDSVSGNTIYF.

The chain recombines TRBV7-6 with TRBJ2-1, with D possibly TRBD2 on 6 matching bases. In germline, CDR1 is SGHVS, CDR2 FNYEAQ. The germline V and J ends were trimmed by 1 base and 3 bases, with 13 bases remaining between them. This CDR3 region has 16 residues. Here the CDR3 DNA reads TGTGCCAGCAGCTTAGATGCCGGGAGACGCTACAATGAGCAGTTCTTC. Its protein is CASSLDAGRRYNEQFF.

The rearrangement joins TRBV5-1 to TRBJ2-6, with D perhaps TRBD2 (6 bases). Between the trimmed V and J ends, which lost 7 bases and 0 bases, there was a span of 14 bases. CDR1 is SGHRS and CDR2 is YFSETQ in the germline V gene. This CDR3 has 16 amino acids. For the CDR3, the DNA is TGCGCCAGCGCGGAACCGGGACTCTCTGGGGCCAACGTCCTGACTTTC. This codes for CASAEPGLSGANVLTF.

This clone occurred once. The chain recombines TRBV5-8 with TRBJ2-3, with D unclear. The CDR3 length is 16 residues. V was trimmed by 2 bases and J by 1 base, leaving 14 bases between them. Germline loops: CDR1 SGHTS, CDR2 YDEGEE. As DNA, the CDR3 is TGTGCCAGCAGCTTTCCCACACTAATGCGCACAGATACGCAGTATTTT. Translating gives CASSFPTLMRTDTQYF.

This chain links TRBV4-3 with TRBJ2-1, with 7 bases lining up with TRBD1. The CDR3 contains 15 residues. The V and J ends lost 4 bases and 0 bases, in that order; junction bases with no gene match: 3. Germline loops: CDR1 LGHNA, CDR2 YSLEER. The CDR3: CASSPGGSSYNEQFF. As DNA, the CDR3 is TGCGCCAGCAGCCCAGGGGGTAGCTCCTACAATGAGCAGTTCTTC.

The chain uses TRBV28 and TRBJ1-2, with 7 nucleotides matching TRBD1. CDR1 MDHEN and CDR2 SYDVKM come from the germline V gene. V lost 6 bases to trimming and J lost 8 bases; unmatched junction nucleotides: 12. This CDR3 contains 14 residues. DNA for the CDR3: TGTGCCAGCAGCCCGCCGCGACAGGGCCGGGGCTACACCTTC. This gives the protein CASSPPRQGRGYTF.

The V gene is TRBV18, the J gene TRBJ2-2, with D possibly being TRBD2 (5 bases). Trimming stripped 4 bases from V and 3 bases from J, with 12 bases between. The CDR3 contains 15 residues. Germline V gene data show CDR1 as KGHSH and CDR2 as LQKENI. In DNA form, the CDR3 reads TGTGCCAGCTCACGTTTGCAGGAGGACACCGGGGAGCTGTTTTTT. Translating gives CASSRLQEDTGELFF.

The CDR3 protein is CASSPQGRTEAFF. The CDR3 nucleotides read TGTGCCAGCTCACCACAGGGGAGGACTGAAGCTTTCTTT. The rearrangement joins TRBV18 to TRBJ1-1; TRBD1 might be the D (5 bases). Trimming shortened V by 1 base and J by 5 bases, and 8 bases separated the two germline ends. CDR3 length: 13 amino acids. Germline loops: CDR1 KGHSH, CDR2 LQKENI.

CDR3 nucleotides: TGTGCCAGCAGCATGACGGGAAACTATGGCTACACCTTC. Translating gives CASSMTGNYGYTF. The chain links TRBV13 to TRBJ1-2; D gene uncertain. V shed 5 bases and J shed 2 bases, with 9 bases lying between them. CDR1 and CDR2 (germline): PRHDT, FYEKMQ (reference sequence). The CDR3 extends over 13 amino acids. The complete variable domain, with remaining parts taken from reference TRBV13 and TRBJ1-2, reads AAGVIQSPRHLIKEKRETATLKCYPIPRHDTVYWYQQGPGQDPQFLISFYEKMQSDKGSIPDRFSAQQFSDYHSELNMSSLELGDSALYFCASSMTGNYGYTFGSGTRLTVV.

The chain's CDR3 is CASSNDRGWPFF. Written as DNA, the CDR3 is TGTGCCAGTAGTAACGACCGGGGATGGCCGTTCTTC. The chain links TRBV19 to TRBJ2-1; perhaps TRBD2 as D (5 bases). The CDR3 runs 12 residues. Germline V gives CDR1 LNHDA, CDR2 SQIVND (reference sequence). V was cut by 4 bases and J by 15 bases, with 16 bases left in between.

The gene calls are TRBV25-1 and TRBJ1-4; D is ambiguous. CDR1 MGHDK and CDR2 SYGVNS come from the germline V gene. V was cut by 4 bases and J by 8 bases, with 17 bases left in between. The CDR3 extends over 15 amino acids. CDR3 loop: CASSADLGRGEKLFF. The CDR3 DNA is TGTGCCAGCAGTGCCGACCTTGGTCGGGGAGAAAAACTGTTTTTT.